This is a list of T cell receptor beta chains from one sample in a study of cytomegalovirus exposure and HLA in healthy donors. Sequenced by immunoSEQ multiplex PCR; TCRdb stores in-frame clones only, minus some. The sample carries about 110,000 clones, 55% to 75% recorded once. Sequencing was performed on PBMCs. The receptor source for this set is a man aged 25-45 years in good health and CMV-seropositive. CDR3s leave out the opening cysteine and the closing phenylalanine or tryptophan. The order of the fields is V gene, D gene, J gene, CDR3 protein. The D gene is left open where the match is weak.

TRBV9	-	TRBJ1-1	ASSVGRDTEAF
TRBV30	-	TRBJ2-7	AWSHRLYVEQY
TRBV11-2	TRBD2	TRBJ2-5	ASSLSSGGGETQY
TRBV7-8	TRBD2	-	ASSPGAGGGSYEQY
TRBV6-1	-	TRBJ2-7	ATLDPSPYEQY
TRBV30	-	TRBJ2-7	AWSGGTKQGAYEQY
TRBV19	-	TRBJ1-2	APCILPGSLVAGYT
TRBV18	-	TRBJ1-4	ASSPPSTNEKLF
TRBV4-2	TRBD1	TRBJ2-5	ASSPKGQEETQY
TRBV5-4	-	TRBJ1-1	ASRVRGGTEAF